These 9 T cell receptor beta chains came from one sample sequenced in a study of radiation and T cells in renal cell carcinoma. Time point defined: blood 4 weeks post-SBRT, at nephrectomy. Treatment indicated: 15 Gy SBRT to primary tumor, nephrectomy 4 weeks later. Sequenced by immunoSEQ multiplex PCR; TCRdb stores in-frame clones only, minus some. Found here are about 170,000 clones, about 87% of them singletons; the top ten hold 11%. The sample consisted of blood, taken from a patient whose treatment included radiotherapy and nephrectomy. These receptors originate from a woman in her fifties or sixties with renal cell carcinoma.

The chain combines TRBV19 with TRBJ1-2, with TRBD1 identical over 9 bases. The CDR3 has 15 amino acids. Germline V gene lookup returns CDR1 LNHDA and CDR2 SQIVND (reference sequence). The V gene end was trimmed by 3 bases and the J gene end by 2 bases; junction bases not matched to a gene: 4. The chain's CDR3 is CASSMGQGLNYGYTF. The CDR3 region has the DNA TGTGCCAGTAGTATGGGACAGGGCCTAAACTATGGCTACACCTTC.

The CDR3 reads CASSLSGSPSYEQYF. The CDR3 nucleotides are TGTGCCAGCAGCTTGAGCGGGTCCCCCTCCTACGAGCAGTACTTC. The chain has TRBV7-3 and TRBJ2-7; tentatively, D is TRBD2 (6 bases). Germline assignment: CDR1 SGHTA and CDR2 FQGTGA. CDR3 length equals 15 residues. V was trimmed by 3 bases and J by 0 bases, leaving 12 bases between them.

The rearrangement uses TRBV5-4 and TRBJ2-2; D possibly corresponds to TRBD1 (6 bases). The CDR3 consists of 15 residues. Trimming took 4 bases from V and 4 from J, leaving 14 bases between them. Germline V CDR1 and CDR2: SGHNT, YYREEE (reference sequence). In DNA form, the CDR3 reads TGTGCCAGCAGCGACCCAGGGGTATTCACCGGGGAGCTGTTTTTT. This translates into CASSDPGVFTGELFF.

The V and J genes are TRBV7-3 and TRBJ1-1; D is uncertain. Deletions cut 5 bases from V and 4 bases from J, with 11 bases between. The germline CDR1 and CDR2 sequences are SGHTA and FQGTGA. CDR3 length: 13 amino acids. This CDR3 is CASSLDWGTEAFF. The CDR3 DNA sequence: TGTGCCAGCAGCCTGGATTGGGGCACTGAAGCTTTCTTT.

The J gene is TRBJ2-2, the V gene TRBV19, with D maybe TRBD1 (6 bases). The CDR3 covers 13 residues. Germline CDR1 is LNHDA and CDR2 is SQIVND (reference sequence). The germline V and J ends were trimmed by 6 bases and 7 bases, with 12 bases remaining between them. The CDR3 sequence is CASSTGFSGELFF. The CDR3 DNA sequence: TGTGCCAGTAGCACAGGGTTCAGCGGGGAGCTGTTTTTT.

The sample holds a few counts of this clone. The chain combines TRBV18 with TRBJ2-3; 7 bases match TRBD1. Germline CDR1 and CDR2: KGHSH and LQKENI. J lost 3 bases, V lost 1 base, and 7 bases had no gene match. This CDR3 is built from 16 residues. The DNA of the CDR3 is TGTGCCAGCTCACCACAGGGGGCTTATGGGACAGATACGCAGTATTTT. Translation gives CASSPQGAYGTDTQYF.

V gene TRBV5-1 combines with J gene TRBJ2-1, with 11 bases that match TRBD2. The trim removed 3 bases at V and 12 bases at J, leaving 5 bases unmatched. CDR3 length: 13 amino acids. Germline V gives CDR1 SGHRS, CDR2 YFSETQ. CDR3 nucleotides: TGCGCCAGCAGCTGGGGACTAGCGGACTGGCAGTTCTTC. Protein product: CASSWGLADWQFF.

The rearrangement joins TRBV5-6 to TRBJ1-3; tentatively, D is TRBD1 (5 bases). The CDR3 contains 15 residues. Looked up from germline, CDR1 is SGHDT and CDR2 is YYEEEE. With 4 bases removed from V and 0 bases from J, the gap between germline ends came to 11 bases. The CDR3 bases are TGTGCCAGCAGCCTGAGGACATTCTCTGGAAACACCATATATTTT. Its translation: CASSLRTFSGNTIYF.

This clone was detected only once. The chain has TRBV5-4 and TRBJ2-2; the match to TRBD2 covers 8 bases. There are 15 residues in the CDR3. The germline CDR1 and CDR2 sequences are SGHNT and YYREEE (reference sequence). V shed 2 bases and J 4 bases; nucleotides not matched to a gene: 4. In nucleotides, the CDR3 is TGTGCCAGCAGCTTCATCGGGGGGGTCACCGGGGAGCTGTTTTTT. This encodes CASSFIGGVTGELFF. Based on the CDR3 plus reference TRBV5-4 and TRBJ2-2, the full variable domain is ETGVTQSPTHLIKTRGQQVTLRCSSQSGHNTVSWYQQALGQGPQFIFQYYREEENGRGNFPPRFSGLQFPNYSSELNVNALELDDSALYLCASSFIGGVTGELFFGEGSRLTVL.